The T cell receptor (beta chain) described here comes from a study of CDR3 diversity in severe acne. With 6 bases removed from V and 4 bases from J, the gap between germline ends came to 13 bases. Germline values: CDR1 LNHDA, CDR2 SQIVND (reference sequence). This CDR3 has 13 residues. MiXCR was run by TCRdb on the PCR reads, yielding one entry per CDR3 protein. The table records fewer than 90,000 distinct CDR3 sequences, 45% to 55% of them present only once. This clonotype was counted once. J is TRBJ2-7 and V is TRBV19; tentative D call: TRBD2 (6 bases). Material for sequencing was blood. This sequence was found in a male donor in good health, without acne. The CDR3 DNA follows: TGTGCCAGTAGGCGAGCGGAGGGGTACGAGCAGTACTTC. It codes for CASRRAEGYEQYF. The whole variable domain, remainder taken from reference TRBV19 and TRBJ2-7, is DGGITQSPKYLFRKEGQNVTLSCEQNLNHDAMYWYRQDPGQGLRLIYYSQIVNDFQKGDIAEGYSVSREKKESFPLTVTSAQKNPTAFYLCASRRAEGYEQYFGPGTRLTVT.